This T cell receptor beta chain was captured in a study of PD-1 blockade in classical Hodgkin lymphoma (dated by TCRdb to about 2020). About the study as a whole: Nivolumab dosing was 3 mg/kg intravenously every 2 weeks, continuing until either disease progression or unacceptable toxicity. To define a peripheral blood immune signature of response to PD-1 blockade in classical Hodgkin lymphoma, the study combined TCR beta sequencing with CyTOF. Results the study describes overall, beyond this receptor: By C4D1, a significant rise was seen in CD4+ TCR diversity but not in CD8+ TCR diversity (p=0.0027 vs p=0.16), and the rise was most apparent among complete responders (p=0.02). Newly diagnosed patients were reported to have lower baseline TCR diversity than healthy donors, and relapsed/refractory patients were reported to have lower baseline TCR diversity still. Trial patients with a complete response had baseline diversity similar to that of newly diagnosed patients, while partial responders and progressors had significantly lower diversity. Lower diversity was observed in patients in whom nivolumab was started less than 1 year after ASCT, and these patients were excluded from later analyses so that confounding by immune reconstitution would be avoided. The study was restricted to a single clinical trial cohort, and the causes of repertoire differences, possibly disease activity or prior therapy, were left undefined.

The time point label on this specimen signifies: cycle 2 day 1 (C2D1) of nivolumab. Every trial patient had relapsed following autologous stem cell transplantation, and prior brentuximab vedotin exposure was what differed among cohorts A, B and C. The trial cohort comprised 56 patients with relapsed/refractory classical Hodgkin lymphoma whose best overall responses were complete response, partial response or progressive disease. In the multi-cohort phase II CheckMate 205 trial, trial patients received single-agent nivolumab. Best overall response was determined by an independent review committee according to the 2007 International Working Group response criteria. PBMCs from the trial were collected at three points: immediately before nivolumab initiation (C1D1), and during therapy at cycle 2 day 1 and cycle 4 day 1. Peripheral blood was collected in 8 mL Vacutainer Cell Preparation Tubes, from which PBMCs were isolated by centrifugation and then cryopreserved.

Genomic DNA was isolated using the Qiagen DNeasy kit from unsorted PBMCs as well as from negatively selected CD4+ and CD8+ fractions. TCR beta CDR3 regions were subjected to amplification by immunoSEQ multiplex PCR with primers that anneal to V and J segments. Amplification bias was minimized using a synthetic immune receptor repertoire, and residual bias was removed computationally after sequencing. The paper's data handling went like this. Custom Python scripts were used to quantify repertoire diversity as the Shannon entropy index. Unsorted, CD4+ and CD8+ repertoires were analyzed separately, except for combined analyses in which CD4+ and CD8+ sequences were merged in silico. Clonal expansion was defined as at least a 2-fold frequency increase after treatment relative to C1D1, with a pseudocount of 0.5 for undetected baseline clones. Singleton clones were defined as clones with 0 or 1 copy at C1D1, and non-singleton clones were defined as clones with 2 or more copies. Clones expanded in unsorted samples were labelled as CD4+, CD8+ or unknown by matching protein sequences in sorted samples from the same patient. Wilcoxon tests were applied to paired samples to test diversity changes from C1D1 to C4D1. As stored in TCRdb, this immuneACCESS dataset retains in-frame rearrangements with V and J assigned. A fraction of the clones does not appear; measured against another copy, unresolved V genes explain less than half of the discrepancy, and the remainder lacks a known reason. V, J and clone size derive from that table, while D and trimming were established from the DNA sequence. Across this sample there are about 26,000 clones, with roughly 68% seen only once. The ten largest clonotypes hold 10% to 15% of the sample.

Points on this clone: What antigen it recognizes has not been identified. No base-level quality is on record; no much larger clone is a single base apart.

The germline V end is reduced by 6 bases and the J end by 2 bases; junction bases left unmatched: 9. Looking up the germline V gene (reference sequence) yields CDR1 LNHDA and CDR2 SQIVND. The CDR3 holds 15 amino acids from the cysteine to the phenylalanine. Of all the DNA, just the CDR3 is kept, 45 bases in frame from base 1. The input for sequencing was peripheral blood mononuclear cells (PBMCs), taken before the second cycle of nivolumab. The rearranged segments are TRBV19 and TRBJ2-7; TRBD2 matches 8 bases in the middle. This receptor was taken from a human donor with classical Hodgkin lymphoma. The CDR3 reads CASSPGTRGAYEQYF. At the DNA level, the sequence is TGTGCCAGTAGCCCGGGGACTAGGGGGGCCTACGAGCAGTACTTC.